The 32 T cell receptor beta chains below come from one sample, sequenced in a study of molecular identifiers for immune sequencing clone quantification. Using its own MiXCR run on the PCR reads, TCRdb lists one record per CDR3 protein. The sample consists of under 75,000 distinct CDR3 sequences, 15% to 20% of them appearing once. Sequenced input: naive CD8+ T cells from blood, with Jurkat cell RNA spiked in. Noted subset: FACS-sorted CD8+CD4-CCR7+CD45RA+ naive T cells. These receptors came from a human donor in good health. Some libraries in this study had Jurkat cell RNA spiked in.

This clonotype has only a few counts. V is TRBV4-1 and J is TRBJ1-5; weak D call: TRBD1 (6 bases). The V and J ends lost 4 bases and 0 bases respectively, with 10 bases between them. This CDR3 is built from 15 residues. Germline CDR1 MGHRA, CDR2 YSYEKL. CDR3 sequence: CASSPGTSSNQPQHF. In DNA, the CDR3 is TGCGCCAGCAGCCCGGGGACATCTAGCAATCAGCCCCAGCATTTT.

In its sample, this clonotype was seen a few times. J is TRBJ2-5 and V is TRBV27, with 7 bases that match TRBD2. The CDR3 consists of 16 residues. Germline CDR1 MNHEY, CDR2 SMNVEV (reference sequence). The V and J ends lost 10 bases and 5 bases, in that order; junction bases with no gene match: 19. As DNA, the CDR3 is TGTGCCACCGCACCCCCTGCGGGGGTGGGGGTGGAGACCCAGTACTTC. This codes for CATAPPAGVGVETQYF.

This clonotype was found many times. J is TRBJ2-1 and V is TRBV25-1; 7 nucleotides match TRBD2. The CDR3 length is 15 residues. Per the germline V gene, CDR1 is MGHDK and CDR2 is SYGVNS. J was trimmed by 3 bases and V by 5 bases; bases with no gene match: 7. The CDR3 nucleotides read TGTGCCAGCAGTTCCTCAGCGGGATTCTACAATGAGCAGTTCTTC. This encodes CASSSSAGFYNEQFF.

As regards this clonotype: A read error may produce the germline difference seen at one junction end. This chain joins TRBV5-1 and TRBJ2-7; 14 bases are a match to TRBD2. The CDR3 length is 15 residues. Germline V gives CDR1 SGHRS, CDR2 YFSETQ. The CDR3 region is CATSPGLAGANEQYF. CDR3 bases: TGCGCCACCAGCCCGGGACTAGCGGGAGCAAACGAGCAGTACTTC. Drawing the rest from reference TRBV5-1 and TRBJ2-7, the complete variable domain is KAGVTQTPRYLIKTRGQQVTLSCSPISGHRSVSWYQQTPGQGLQFLFEYFSETQRNKGNFPGRFSGRQFSNSRSEMNVSTLELGDSALYLCATSPGLAGANEQYFGPGTRLTVT.

The V gene is TRBV5-1, the J gene TRBJ2-1; 9 bases align to TRBD2. V shed 0 bases and J 5 bases; nucleotides not matched to a gene: 9. CDR1 is SGHRS, CDR2 YFSETQ, per germline. This CDR3 spans 17 amino acids. The CDR3 nucleotides are TGCGCCAGCAGCTTGGAACTAGCGGGTCTTAGACACAATGAGCAGTTCTTC. This encodes CASSLELAGLRHNEQFF.

The table lists this clonotype with many counts. V and J are TRBV7-2 and TRBJ1-2; no clear D gene. The CDR3 spans 14 residues. The V and J ends lost 1 base and 2 bases respectively, with 8 bases between them. Germline CDR1 is SGHTA and CDR2 is FQGNSA. This chain's CDR3 is CASSLGLQNYGYTF. CDR3 nucleotides: TGTGCCAGCAGCTTAGGCCTACAGAACTATGGCTACACCTTC.

About this clonotype: This may come from a read error, since a much larger clone is one base off. The chain couples TRBV19 to TRBJ1-2; the D is unclear. V shed 3 bases and J shed 3 bases, with 17 bases lying between them. The CDR3 runs 16 residues. In germline, CDR1 is LNHDA, CDR2 SQIVND (reference sequence). CDR3 sequence: CASSMKSGPRDYGYTF. The CDR3 nucleotides are TGTGCCAGTAGTATGAAGAGTGGTCCACGCGACTATGGCTACACCTTC.

There are many counts of this clonotype. The V gene is TRBV11-2, the J gene TRBJ2-1, with TRBD2 matching 12 bases. The CDR3 contains 18 residues. Germline V gene sequence: CDR1 SGHAT, CDR2 FQNNGV. Unmatched junction bases numbered 8, after V lost 4 bases and J lost 1 base. The CDR3 loop reads CASSSLAGGRMSYNEQFF. The DNA for the CDR3 is TGTGCCAGCAGCTCTCTAGCGGGAGGGCGTATGTCCTACAATGAGCAGTTCTTC.

This clonotype has more than one count but fewer than ten. The chain has TRBV10-3 and TRBJ2-1, with TRBD2 matching 8 bases. The V gene's germline CDR1 is ENHRY and CDR2 SYGVKD. J was trimmed by 6 bases and V by 7 bases; bases with no gene match: 5. This CDR3 region has 13 residues. CDR3 protein: CAINPSGFNEQFF. The CDR3 coding sequence is TGTGCCATCAACCCTAGCGGGTTCAATGAGCAGTTCTTC.

This clonotype appeared many times. CDR3 in amino acids: CASSLSGAGFDEQFF. CDR3 DNA: TGCGCCAGCAGCCTATCGGGGGCGGGGTTCGATGAGCAGTTCTTC. The rearrangement links TRBV4-1 to TRBJ2-1, with D possibly being TRBD1 or TRBD2 (6 bases each). The length of the CDR3 is 15 residues. Germline values: CDR1 MGHRA, CDR2 YSYEKL. The V gene lost 4 bases and the J gene lost 8 bases, with 18 bases spanning the gap.

This clonotype has at least ten counts. This chain links TRBV29-1 with TRBJ2-7; weak D call: TRBD2 (6 bases). Germline CDR1 and CDR2: SQVTM and ANQGSEA. The CDR3 contains 15 residues. Trimming cost V 0 bases and J 6 bases, with 18 bases left between them. The CDR3 region is CSVEDWRGVEGEQYF. The CDR3 DNA reads TGCAGCGTTGAAGATTGGCGGGGAGTTGAGGGCGAGCAGTACTTC.

With regard to this clonotype: A much more abundant neighbour one base away suggests this may be a read error. For the CDR3, the DNA is TGTGCCAGTAGTATGGGGGACGGGGTCTATCAGCCCCAGCATTTT. It yields the protein CASSMGDGVYQPQHF. This rearrangement joins TRBV19 to TRBJ1-5, with D perhaps matching TRBD1 (5 bases). V dropped 3 bases and J dropped 5 bases, with 14 bases sitting between them. Germline assignment: CDR1 LNHDA and CDR2 SQIVND (reference sequence). CDR3 length equals 15 residues.

This clonotype has ten or more counts. The chain employs TRBV7-9 and TRBJ2-7, with D possibly called TRBD1 or TRBD2 (5 bases each). CDR1 is SEHNR, CDR2 FQNEAQ, per germline (reference sequence). The CDR3 consists of 15 residues. The V end lost 0 bases, the J end lost 2 bases, and 11 bases lay between the germline ends. The CDR3 sequence is CASSLARDHPYEQYF. The CDR3, as DNA: TGTGCCAGCAGCTTAGCTCGGGACCATCCCTACGAGCAGTACTTC.

This clonotype was seen at least ten times. This chain joins TRBV29-1 and TRBJ1-4; D may be TRBD1 (5 bases). This CDR3 is 16 amino acids long. The germline V gene encodes CDR1 SQVTM and CDR2 ANQGSEA. V was pared by 6 bases and J by 0 bases, with 17 bases between. CDR3 loop: CSVAGDRETTNEKLFF. The CDR3 nucleotides are TGCAGCGTAGCTGGTGACAGAGAGACAACTAATGAAAAACTGTTTTTT.

This clonotype came up many times. The V call is TRBV27, the J call TRBJ2-7, with no clear D. CDR1 and CDR2 (germline): MNHEY, SMNVEV (reference sequence). The CDR3 extends over 14 amino acids. V was trimmed by 2 bases and J by 0 bases, leaving 8 bases between them. The CDR3 loop reads CASSLSLLSYEQYF. Written as DNA, the CDR3 is TGTGCCAGCAGTTTAAGCCTGCTCTCCTACGAGCAGTACTTC.

This clonotype was seen many times. This rearrangement joins TRBV18 to TRBJ1-4, with 9 bases identical to TRBD1. Germline V gives CDR1 KGHSH, CDR2 LQKENI. CDR3 size: 15 residues. The J segment lost 8 bases and the V segment lost 0 bases, leaving 4 bases of the junction unmatched. CDR3: CASSPPQGAREKLFF. The CDR3 coding sequence is TGTGCCAGCTCACCACCACAGGGGGCGCGCGAAAAACTGTTTTTT.

Note on this clonotype: It may be a read error: a sequence one base away is much more abundant. The chain has TRBV7-2 and TRBJ2-1; tentatively, D is TRBD1 (5 bases). CDR3 length: 13 residues. V was pared by 8 bases and J by 6 bases, with 14 bases between. Germline V gene lookup returns CDR1 SGHTA and CDR2 FQGNSA. CDR3 sequence (DNA): TGTGCCAGCGGACACATAAGGGGCAATGAGCAGTTCTTC. It encodes CASGHIRGNEQFF.

This clonotype was detected many times. CDR3 DNA sequence: TGCGCCAGCAGCCAAGAGTTTGGGGTCTACGCTGGAAACACCATATATTTT. Its protein product is CASSQEFGVYAGNTIYF. The V gene is TRBV4-1, the J gene TRBJ1-3, with D unclear. The CDR3 runs to 17 residues. V lost 0 bases, J lost 2 bases, and 14 bases lay in between. Per germline, CDR1 MGHRA and CDR2 YSYEKL.

This clonotype was observed many times. The V and J genes are TRBV6-2 or TRBV6-3 and TRBJ1-5; 8 positions match TRBD1. The length of the CDR3 is 15 residues. Germline lookup yields CDR1 MNHEY and CDR2 SVGEGT. Germline trimming cut 1 base from V and 5 bases from J; bases unmatched to any gene: 4. CDR3 DNA sequence: TGTGCCAGCAGTTACTTGCAGGGGGCGGATCAGCCCCAGCATTTT. Residues: CASSYLQGADQPQHF.

Note on this clonotype: A much bigger clone sits one base away, suggesting this may be a read error. The V call is TRBV12-5, the J call TRBJ2-5, with a possible D match to TRBD1 (6 bases). V lost 10 bases to trimming and J lost 1 base, with 13 bases between them. The CDR3 is 13 residues long. The germline CDR1 and CDR2 sequences are LGHNT and FRNRAP. CDR3 DNA: TGTGCTAATACCCCGGACAGCCAAGAGACCCAGTACTTC. Translated: CANTPDSQETQYF. Variable domain in full (rest from reference TRBV12-5 and TRBJ2-5): DARVTQTPRHKVTEMGQEVTMRCQPILGHNTVFWYRQTMMQGLELLAYFRNRAPLDDSGMPKDRFSAEMPDATLATLKIQPSEPRDSAVYFCANTPDSQETQYFGPGTRLLVL.

Of note for this clonotype: A much larger clone is a single base away; this may be a read error. This chain connects TRBV4-3 to TRBJ2-7, with D unclear. The CDR3 length is 13 residues. Germline V gene data show CDR1 as LGHNA and CDR2 as YSLEER. Written as DNA, the CDR3 is TGCGCCGGCAGCCAAGACTTAAGGGCCGAGCAGTACTTC. Protein: CAGSQDLRAEQYF.

In the case of this clonotype: This could be a read error, since a much larger clone is one nucleotide away. The chain combines TRBV7-6 with TRBJ2-7; unclear D gene. Germline V gives CDR1 SGHVS, CDR2 FNYEAQ. The CDR3 has 14 residues. The CDR3 nucleotides are TGTGCCAGCAGCTTAGAGGCGGTTTCCTACGAGCAGCACTTC. This translates into CASSLEAVSYEQHF.

This clonotype was picked up a small number of times. The rearrangement uses TRBV2 and TRBJ2-1; D ambiguous. Germline V gene data show CDR1 as SNHLY and CDR2 as FYNNEI. The germline V and J ends were trimmed by 11 bases and 2 bases, with 19 bases remaining between them. CDR3 length: 15 amino acids. The CDR3 reads CAAWPTRQPYNEQFF. The DNA of the CDR3 is TGTGCCGCTTGGCCTACTCGCCAACCCTACAATGAGCAGTTCTTC.

This clonotype has at least ten counts. The J gene is TRBJ2-1, the V gene TRBV6-1; D is unresolved. The germline V gene encodes CDR1 MNHNS and CDR2 SASEGT. This CDR3 has 15 residues. V shed 2 bases and J shed 1 base, with 9 bases lying between them. The CDR3 DNA reads as TGTGCCAGCAGTGAATGGGCGGATTCCTACAATGAGCAGTTCTTC. As protein: CASSEWADSYNEQFF.

This clonotype was found many times. The genes are TRBV14 and TRBJ1-1; D possibly corresponds to TRBD1 (5 bases). V lost 0 bases to trimming and J lost 0 bases, with 17 bases between them. This CDR3 contains 18 residues. Germline CDR1 and CDR2: SGHDN and FVKESK. The CDR3, as DNA: TGTGCCAGCAGCCAAGAACGGGGAGCCGGGGCAATGAACACTGAAGCTTTCTTT. Translated, it gives CASSQERGAGAMNTEAFF. The full variable domain, rest sourced from reference TRBV14 and TRBJ1-1, is EAGVTQFPSHSVIEKGQTVTLRCDPISGHDNLYWYRRVMGKEIKFLLHFVKESKQDESGMPNNRFLAERTGGTYSTLKVQPAELEDSGVYFCASSQERGAGAMNTEAFFGQGTRLTVV.

This clonotype was picked up many times. This rearrangement joins TRBV25-1 to TRBJ1-1, with D maybe TRBD1 (6 bases). Trimming left V 2 bases short and J 11 bases short, with 12 bases between. The CDR3 runs 12 residues. CDR1 is MGHDK and CDR2 is SYGVNS in the germline V gene. The CDR3 spells CASSENRVSAFF. CDR3 DNA sequence: TGTGCCAGCAGTGAAAACAGGGTCAGCGCTTTCTTT.

The chain links TRBV12-3 or TRBV12-4 to TRBJ2-7, with D possibly being TRBD1 or TRBD2 (6 bases each). This CDR3 has 14 residues. Trimming took off 5 bases at V and 6 bases at J, with 17 bases between the two ends. CDR3 amino acids: CASSPKPRGGEQYF. In DNA form, the CDR3 reads TGTGCCAGCAGTCCCAAACCCAGGGGAGGCGAGCAGTACTTC.

In the case of this clonotype: One end of the junction fails to match germline, which may point to a read error. The rearrangement links TRBV27 to TRBJ1-1; possible D gene TRBD1, 6 bases. CDR1 and CDR2 (germline): MNHEY, SMNVEV (reference sequence). The CDR3 is made up of 15 amino acids. CDR3 region: CASSLGGGMNTEASF. The DNA for the CDR3 is TGTGCCAGCAGTTTAGGGGGGGGCATGAACACTGAAGCTTCCTTT.

This clonotype was observed a handful of times. This chain links TRBV4-1 with TRBJ2-7; D is ambiguous. In germline, CDR1 is MGHRA, CDR2 YSYEKL. V dropped 5 bases and J dropped 7 bases, with 15 bases sitting between them. The CDR3 is made up of 13 amino acids. CDR3 nucleotides: TGCGCCAGCAGCGAAGTGCCCGGGTTTGAGCAGTACTTC. Residues: CASSEVPGFEQYF.

This clonotype has a count of ten or more. The chain recombines TRBV9 with TRBJ2-7, with D tentatively TRBD1 or TRBD2 (5 bases each). The length of the CDR3 is 15 residues. CDR1 is SGDLS and CDR2 is YYNGEE in the germline V gene. V was shortened by 4 bases and J by 0 bases, with 14 bases between the two germline ends. The CDR3 DNA reads as TGTGCCAGCAGCTTCCGGGACGAGAGCTCCTACGAGCAGTACTTC. This translates into CASSFRDESSYEQYF.

This clonotype was counted at least ten times. This chain joins TRBV14 and TRBJ2-6; D is perhaps TRBD1 (6 bases). The germline V and J ends were trimmed by 4 bases and 4 bases, with 17 bases remaining between them. Germline assignment: CDR1 SGHDN and CDR2 FVKESK. This CDR3 region has 17 residues. CDR3 amino acids: CASSPRDTRWGANVLTF. CDR3 bases: TGTGCCAGCAGCCCTAGGGACACCCGCTGGGGGGCCAACGTCCTGACTTTC.

This clonotype was counted ten times or more. This chain links TRBV5-4 with TRBJ2-3, with 9 bases lining up with TRBD2. The CDR3 is made up of 17 amino acids. Per germline, CDR1 SGHNT and CDR2 YYREEE (reference sequence). V gave up 0 bases and J gave up 2 bases; unmatched junction bases: 7. CDR3 coding DNA: TGTGCCAGCAGCTTGGCACTAGCGGGCCCCTTCACAGATACGCAGTATTTT. It specifies CASSLALAGPFTDTQYF.